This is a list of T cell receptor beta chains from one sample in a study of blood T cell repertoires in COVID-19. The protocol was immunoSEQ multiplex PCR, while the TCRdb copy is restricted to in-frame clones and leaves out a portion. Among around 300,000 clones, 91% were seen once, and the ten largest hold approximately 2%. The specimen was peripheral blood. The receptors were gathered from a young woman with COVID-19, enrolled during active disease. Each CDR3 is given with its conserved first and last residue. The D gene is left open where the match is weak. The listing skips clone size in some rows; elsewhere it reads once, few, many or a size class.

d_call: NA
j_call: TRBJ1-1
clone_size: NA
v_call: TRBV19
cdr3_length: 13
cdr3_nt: TGTGCCAGTAGTATTACCGGGAACACTGAAGCTTTCTTT
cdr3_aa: CASSITGNTEAFF

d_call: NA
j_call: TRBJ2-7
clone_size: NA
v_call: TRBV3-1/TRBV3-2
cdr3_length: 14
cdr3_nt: TGTGCCAGCAGCCAAGATCACAATTCCTACGAGCAGTACTTC
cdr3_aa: CASSQDHNSYEQYF

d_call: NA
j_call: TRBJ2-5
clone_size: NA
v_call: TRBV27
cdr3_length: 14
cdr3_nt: TGTGCCAGCAGTTTAACTAGCAGCCAAGAGACCCAGTACTTC
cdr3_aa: CASSLTSSQETQYF

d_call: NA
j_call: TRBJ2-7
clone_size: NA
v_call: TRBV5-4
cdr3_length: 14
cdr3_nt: TGTGCCAGCAGCTTGGACTCGGGGTCGCGCGAGCAGTACTTC
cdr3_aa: CASSLDSGSREQYF

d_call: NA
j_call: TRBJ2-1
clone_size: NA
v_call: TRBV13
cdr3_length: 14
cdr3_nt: TGTGCCAGCAGCCACGGGAGCTCCTACAATGAGCAGTTCTTC
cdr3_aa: CASSHGSSYNEQFF

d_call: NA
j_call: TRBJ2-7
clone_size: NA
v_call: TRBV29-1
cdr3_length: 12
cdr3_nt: TGCAGCGTTGACTCGGGGGCCTACGAGCAGTACTTC
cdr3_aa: CSVDSGAYEQYF

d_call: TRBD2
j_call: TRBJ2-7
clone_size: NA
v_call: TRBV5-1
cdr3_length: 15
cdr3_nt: TGCGCCAGCAGCTTGGGGCCGGGAGGGCCGAGGGAGCAGTACTTC
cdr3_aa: CASSLGPGGPREQYF

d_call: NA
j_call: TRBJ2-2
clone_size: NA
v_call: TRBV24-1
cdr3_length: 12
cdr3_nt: TGTGCCACCGGTCGGGAAACCGGGGAGCTGTTTTTT
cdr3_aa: CATGRETGELFF

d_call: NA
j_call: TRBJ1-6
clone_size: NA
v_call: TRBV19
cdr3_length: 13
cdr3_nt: TGTGCCAGTAGTATGGGTCCGGGTTCACCCCTCCACTTT
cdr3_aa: CASSMGPGSPLHF

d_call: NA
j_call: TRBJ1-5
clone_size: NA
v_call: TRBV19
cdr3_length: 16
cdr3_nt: TGTGCCAGTCGGGGGGGGGAGTGGGTACCCAATCAGCCCCAGCATTTT
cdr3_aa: CASRGGEWVPNQPQHF

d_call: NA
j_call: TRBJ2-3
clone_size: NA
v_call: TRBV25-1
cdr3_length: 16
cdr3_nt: TGTGCCAGCAGTGAAGGGGTGGGGGGGCTGGCAGATACGCAGTATTTT
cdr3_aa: CASSEGVGGLADTQYF

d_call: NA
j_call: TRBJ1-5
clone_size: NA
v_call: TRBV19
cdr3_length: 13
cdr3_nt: TGTGCCAGTAGTGAAACTACCTATCAGCCCCAGCATTTT
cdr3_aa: CASSETTYQPQHF

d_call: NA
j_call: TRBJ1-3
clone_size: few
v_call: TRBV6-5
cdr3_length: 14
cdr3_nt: TGTGCCAGCAGCCGTGACAGACCTGGAAACACCATATATTTT
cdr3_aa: CASSRDRPGNTIYF

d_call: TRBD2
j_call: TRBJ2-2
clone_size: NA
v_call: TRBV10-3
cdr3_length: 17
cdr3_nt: TGTGCCACCGCCGGGACTAGCGGGTCCCACCGAGCCGGGGAGCTGTTTTTT
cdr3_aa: CATAGTSGSHRAGELFF

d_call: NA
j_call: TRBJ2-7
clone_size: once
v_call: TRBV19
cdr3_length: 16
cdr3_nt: TGTGCCAGTAGTACGACTACCGACATGAGCTCCTACGAGCAGTACTTC
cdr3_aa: CASSTTTDMSSYEQYF

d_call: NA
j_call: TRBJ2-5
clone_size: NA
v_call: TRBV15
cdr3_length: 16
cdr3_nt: TGTGCCACCAGCAGAGAAGATCCGGGTACCGCGGAGACCCAGTACTTC
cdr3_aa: CATSREDPGTAETQYF

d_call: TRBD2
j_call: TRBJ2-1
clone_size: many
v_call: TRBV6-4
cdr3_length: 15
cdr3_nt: TGTGCCACCGACAATGGACTAGCGGGAGGTAATGAGCAGTTCTTC
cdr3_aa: CATDNGLAGGNEQFF

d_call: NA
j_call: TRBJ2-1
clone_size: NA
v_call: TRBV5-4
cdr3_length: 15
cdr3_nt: TGTGCCAGCAGCCCTGTCCTAGGTGGCGACAATGAGCAGTTCTTC
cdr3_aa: CASSPVLGGDNEQFF

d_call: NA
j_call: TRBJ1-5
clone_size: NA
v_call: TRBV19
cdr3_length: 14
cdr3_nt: TGTGCCAGTAGTACGCGACATAGCAATCAGCCCCAGCATTTT
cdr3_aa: CASSTRHSNQPQHF

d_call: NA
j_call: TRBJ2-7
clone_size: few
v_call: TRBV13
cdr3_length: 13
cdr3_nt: TGTGCCAGCAGCTTAAACTACCTGTACGAGCAGTACTTC
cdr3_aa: CASSLNYLYEQYF

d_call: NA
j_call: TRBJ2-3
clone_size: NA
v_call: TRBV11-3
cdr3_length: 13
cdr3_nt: TGTGCCAGCAGCCCCCAACGGACAGATACGCAGTATTTT
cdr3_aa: CASSPQRTDTQYF

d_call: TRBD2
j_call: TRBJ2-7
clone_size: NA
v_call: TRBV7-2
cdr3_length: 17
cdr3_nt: TGTGCCAGCAGCTCAGAGGGGACTAGCGGGAGATCGGGCGAGCAGTACTTC
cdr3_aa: CASSSEGTSGRSGEQYF

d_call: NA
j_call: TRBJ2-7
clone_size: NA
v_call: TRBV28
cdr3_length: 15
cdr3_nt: TGTGCCAGCAGTTTATTGGGAGACGGTTACTACGAGCAGTACTTC
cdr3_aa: CASSLLGDGYYEQYF

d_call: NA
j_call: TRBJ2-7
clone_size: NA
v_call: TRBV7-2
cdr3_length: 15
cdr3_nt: TGTGCCAGCAGCTTCCGGATTACAGGGACCTACGAGCAGTACTTC
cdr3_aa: CASSFRITGTYEQYF

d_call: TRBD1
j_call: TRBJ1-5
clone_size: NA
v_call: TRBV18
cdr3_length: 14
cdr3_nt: TGTGCCAGCTCACCAGGACAGGAGCCGAAGCCCCAGCATTTT
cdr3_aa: CASSPGQEPKPQHF

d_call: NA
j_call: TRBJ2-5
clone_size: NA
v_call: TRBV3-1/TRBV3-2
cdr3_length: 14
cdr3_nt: TGTGCCAGCGGGGACTCCGAGTACCAAGAGACCCAGTACTTC
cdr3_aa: CASGDSEYQETQYF

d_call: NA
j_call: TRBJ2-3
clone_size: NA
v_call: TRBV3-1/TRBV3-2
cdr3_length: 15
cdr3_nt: TGTGCCAGCAGCCCAAACCGACAGCCCACAGATACGCAGTATTTT
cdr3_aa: CASSPNRQPTDTQYF

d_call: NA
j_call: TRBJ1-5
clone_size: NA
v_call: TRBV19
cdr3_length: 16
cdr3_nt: TGTGCCAGTAGTAGCCTACAGGTACTTAGCAATCAGCCCCAGCATTTT
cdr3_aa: CASSSLQVLSNQPQHF

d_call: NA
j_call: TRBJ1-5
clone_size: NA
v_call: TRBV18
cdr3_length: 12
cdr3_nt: TGTGCCAGCTCATCGTACAATCAGCCCCAGCATTTT
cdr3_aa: CASSSYNQPQHF

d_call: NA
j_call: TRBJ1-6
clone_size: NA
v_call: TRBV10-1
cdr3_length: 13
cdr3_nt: TGCGCCACCCCGACATGGTCCGATTCACCCCTCCACTTT
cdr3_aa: CATPTWSDSPLHF

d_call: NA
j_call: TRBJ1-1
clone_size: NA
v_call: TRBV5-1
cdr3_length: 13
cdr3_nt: TGCGCCAGCAGCTTAAACCTAGGGGAAGGGGCTTTCTTT
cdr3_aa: CASSLNLGEGAFF

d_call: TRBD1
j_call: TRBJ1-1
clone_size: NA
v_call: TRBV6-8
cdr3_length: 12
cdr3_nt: TGTGCCAGCAGGGACAGGGTGACTGAAGCTTTCTTT
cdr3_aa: CASRDRVTEAFF

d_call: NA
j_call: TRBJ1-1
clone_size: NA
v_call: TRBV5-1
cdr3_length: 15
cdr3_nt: TGCGCCAGCAGCCTGACTTCACAGGGGAACACTGAAGCTTTCTTT
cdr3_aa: CASSLTSQGNTEAFF

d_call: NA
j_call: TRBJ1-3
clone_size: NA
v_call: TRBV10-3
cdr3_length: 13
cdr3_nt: TGTGCCATCAGGGGGCCCTCTGGAAACACCATATATTTT
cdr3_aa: CAIRGPSGNTIYF

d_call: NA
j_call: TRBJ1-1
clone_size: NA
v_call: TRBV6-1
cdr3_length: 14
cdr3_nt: TGTGCCAGCAGTGAATGGCCTCCGAACACTGAAGCTTTCTTT
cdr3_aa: CASSEWPPNTEAFF

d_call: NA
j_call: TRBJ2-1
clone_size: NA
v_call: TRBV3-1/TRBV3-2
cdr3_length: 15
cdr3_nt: TGTGCCAGCAGCCAAGTGAGCGGACCCTACAATGAGCAGTTCTTC
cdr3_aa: CASSQVSGPYNEQFF

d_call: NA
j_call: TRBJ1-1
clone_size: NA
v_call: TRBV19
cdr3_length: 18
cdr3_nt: TGTGCCAGTAGTATAGTTAAAGGAGGCAGTATCGAGAACACTGAAGCTTTCTTT
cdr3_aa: CASSIVKGGSIENTEAFF

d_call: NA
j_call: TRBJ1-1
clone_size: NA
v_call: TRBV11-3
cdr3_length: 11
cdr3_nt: TGTGCCAGCAGCGCGGGGCAGGAAGCTTTCTTT
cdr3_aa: CASSAGQEAFF

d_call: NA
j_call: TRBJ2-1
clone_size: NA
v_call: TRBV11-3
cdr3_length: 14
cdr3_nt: TGTGCCAGCAGCTTATCGACAGTACACAATGAGCAGTTCTTC
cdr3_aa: CASSLSTVHNEQFF

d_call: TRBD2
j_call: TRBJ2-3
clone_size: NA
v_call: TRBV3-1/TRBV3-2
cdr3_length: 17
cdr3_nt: TGTGCCAGCAGCCAAGATGCTAGCGGGAGGCGCACAGATACGCAGTATTTT
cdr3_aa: CASSQDASGRRTDTQYF